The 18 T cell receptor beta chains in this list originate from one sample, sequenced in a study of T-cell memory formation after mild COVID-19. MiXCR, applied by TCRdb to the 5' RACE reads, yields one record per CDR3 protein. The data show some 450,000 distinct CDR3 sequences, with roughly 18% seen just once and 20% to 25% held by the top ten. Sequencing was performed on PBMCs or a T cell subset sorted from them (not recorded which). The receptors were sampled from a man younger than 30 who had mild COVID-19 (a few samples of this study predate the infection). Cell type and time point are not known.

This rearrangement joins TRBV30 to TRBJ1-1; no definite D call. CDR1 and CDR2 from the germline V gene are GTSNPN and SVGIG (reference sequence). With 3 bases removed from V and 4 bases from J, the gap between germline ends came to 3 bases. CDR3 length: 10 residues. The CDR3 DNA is TGTGCCTGGAGGGGCACTGAAGCTTTCTTT. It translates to CAWRGTEAFF.

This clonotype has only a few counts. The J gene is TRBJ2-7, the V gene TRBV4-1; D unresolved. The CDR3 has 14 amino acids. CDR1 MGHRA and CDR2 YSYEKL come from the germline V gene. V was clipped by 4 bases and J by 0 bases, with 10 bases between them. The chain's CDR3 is CASSLYEDSYEQYV. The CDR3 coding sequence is TGCGCCAGCAGCCTTTACGAGGACTCCTACGAGCAGTACGTC.

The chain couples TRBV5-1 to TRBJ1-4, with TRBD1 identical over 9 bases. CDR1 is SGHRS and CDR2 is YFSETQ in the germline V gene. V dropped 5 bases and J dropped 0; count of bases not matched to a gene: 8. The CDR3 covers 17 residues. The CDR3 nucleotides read TGCGCCAGCAGTTACACTCGGACAGGGGCAACTAATGAAAAACTGTTTTTT. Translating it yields CASSYTRTGATNEKLFF.

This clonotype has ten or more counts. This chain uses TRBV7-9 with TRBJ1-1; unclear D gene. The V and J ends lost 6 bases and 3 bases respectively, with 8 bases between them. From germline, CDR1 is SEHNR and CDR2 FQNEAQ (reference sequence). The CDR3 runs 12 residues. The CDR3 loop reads CASSLWDTEAFF. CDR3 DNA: TGTGCCAGCAGTTTGTGGGACACTGAAGCTTTCTTT.

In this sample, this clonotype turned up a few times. CDR3 loop: CASSPAGGTGELFF. The CDR3 nucleotides read TGTGCCAGCAGCCCCGCGGGGGGGACCGGGGAGCTGTTTTTT. The V and J genes are TRBV7-3 and TRBJ2-2, with 9 bases fitting TRBD2. The V gene end was trimmed by 5 bases and the J gene end by 5 bases; junction bases not matched to a gene: 3. Germline V CDR1 and CDR2: SGHTA, FQGTGA. CDR3 length: 14 amino acids.

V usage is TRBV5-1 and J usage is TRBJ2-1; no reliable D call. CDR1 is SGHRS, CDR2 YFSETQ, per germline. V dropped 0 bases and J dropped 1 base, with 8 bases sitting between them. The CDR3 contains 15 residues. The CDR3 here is CASSLEGESYNEQFF. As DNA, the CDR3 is TGCGCCAGCAGCTTGGAAGGCGAATCCTACAATGAGCAGTTCTTC.

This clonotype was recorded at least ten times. The CDR3 DNA is TGCAGTGCCCCATCCCCGAGTGAGCAGTTCTTC. This gives the protein CSAPSPSEQFF. The rearrangement links TRBV20-1 to TRBJ2-1; D gene uncertain. Germline V gives CDR1 DFQATT, CDR2 SNEGSKA (reference sequence). The CDR3 runs 11 residues. V dropped 6 bases and J dropped 9 bases, with 12 bases sitting between them.

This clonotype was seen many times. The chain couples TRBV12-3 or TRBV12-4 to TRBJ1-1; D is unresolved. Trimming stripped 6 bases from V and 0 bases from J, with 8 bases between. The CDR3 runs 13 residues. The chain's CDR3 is CASRAQMNTEAFF. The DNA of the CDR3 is TGTGCCAGCAGGGCACAGATGAACACTGAAGCTTTCTTT.

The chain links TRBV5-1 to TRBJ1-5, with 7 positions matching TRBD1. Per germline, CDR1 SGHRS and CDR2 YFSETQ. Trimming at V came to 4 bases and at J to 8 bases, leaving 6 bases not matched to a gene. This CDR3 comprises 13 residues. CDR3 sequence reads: CASSRTGNEPQHF. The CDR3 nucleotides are TGCGCCAGCAGCCGGACAGGTAATGAGCCCCAGCATTTT.

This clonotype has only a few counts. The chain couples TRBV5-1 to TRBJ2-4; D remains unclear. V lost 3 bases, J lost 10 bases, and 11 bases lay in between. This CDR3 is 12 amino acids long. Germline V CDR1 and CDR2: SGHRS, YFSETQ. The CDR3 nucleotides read TGCGCCAGCAGCTCGGACCTTGGGATTCAGTACTTC. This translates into CASSSDLGIQYF.

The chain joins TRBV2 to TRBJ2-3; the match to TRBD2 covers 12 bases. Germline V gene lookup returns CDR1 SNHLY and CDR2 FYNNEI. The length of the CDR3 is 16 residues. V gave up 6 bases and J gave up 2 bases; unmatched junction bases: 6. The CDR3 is CASRVLAGGLTDTQYF. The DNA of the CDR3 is TGTGCCAGCAGGGTACTAGCGGGGGGACTCACAGATACGCAGTATTTT.

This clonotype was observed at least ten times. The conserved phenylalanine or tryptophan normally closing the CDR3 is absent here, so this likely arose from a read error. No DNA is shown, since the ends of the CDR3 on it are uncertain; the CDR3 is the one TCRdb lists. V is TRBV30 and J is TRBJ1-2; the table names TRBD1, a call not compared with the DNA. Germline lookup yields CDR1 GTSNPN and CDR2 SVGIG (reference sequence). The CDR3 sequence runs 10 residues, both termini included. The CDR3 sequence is CAWDRDRAFL.

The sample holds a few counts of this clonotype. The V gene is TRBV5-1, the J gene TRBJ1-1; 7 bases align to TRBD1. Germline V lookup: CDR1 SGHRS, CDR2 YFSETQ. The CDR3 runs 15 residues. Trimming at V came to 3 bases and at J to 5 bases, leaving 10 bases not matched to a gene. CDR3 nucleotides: TGCGCCAGCAGCTACACTCCAGGGGGAAGTACTGAAGCTTTCTTT. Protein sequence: CASSYTPGGSTEAFF.

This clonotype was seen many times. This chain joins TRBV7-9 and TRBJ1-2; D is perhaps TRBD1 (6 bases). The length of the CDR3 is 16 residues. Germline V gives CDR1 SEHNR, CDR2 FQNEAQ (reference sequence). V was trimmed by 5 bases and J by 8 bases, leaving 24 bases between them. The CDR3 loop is CASSNAPLTGPRGYTF. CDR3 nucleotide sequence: TGTGCCAGCAGCAACGCGCCCCTAACAGGGCCGCGGGGCTACACCTTC.

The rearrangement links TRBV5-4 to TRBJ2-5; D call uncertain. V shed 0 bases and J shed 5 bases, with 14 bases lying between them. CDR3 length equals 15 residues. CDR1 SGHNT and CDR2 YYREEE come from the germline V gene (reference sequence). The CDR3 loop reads CASSLGGSDKETQYF. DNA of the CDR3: TGTGCCAGCAGCTTGGGTGGGTCAGACAAGGAGACCCAGTACTTC.

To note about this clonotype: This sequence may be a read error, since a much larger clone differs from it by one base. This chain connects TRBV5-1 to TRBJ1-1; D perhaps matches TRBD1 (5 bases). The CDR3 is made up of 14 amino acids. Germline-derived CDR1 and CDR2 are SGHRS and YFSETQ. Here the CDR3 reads CASSFEGKDTESFF. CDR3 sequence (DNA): TGCGCCAGCAGCTTCGAGGGCAAGGACACTGAATCTTTCTTT.

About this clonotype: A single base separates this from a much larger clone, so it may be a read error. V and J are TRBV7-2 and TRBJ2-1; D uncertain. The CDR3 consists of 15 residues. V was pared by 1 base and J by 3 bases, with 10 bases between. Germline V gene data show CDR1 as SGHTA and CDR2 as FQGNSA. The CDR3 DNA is TGTGCCAGCAGCTTAGGGATGAGCTACTACAATGAGCAGTTCTTC. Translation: CASSLGMSYYNEQFF.

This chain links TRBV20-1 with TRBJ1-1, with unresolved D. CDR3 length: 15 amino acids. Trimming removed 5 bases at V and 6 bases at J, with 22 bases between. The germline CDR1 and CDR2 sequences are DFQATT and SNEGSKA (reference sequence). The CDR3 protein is CSADAPGRVHAEAFF. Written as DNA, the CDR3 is TGCAGTGCTGATGCCCCCGGTAGGGTTCACGCTGAAGCTTTCTTT.